This is a list of T cell receptor beta chains from one sample in a study of T cell responses to AZD1222 COVID-19 vaccine. Produced via immunoSEQ multiplex PCR; TCRdb's table is partial and in-frame only. The data show hundreds of thousands of clones, about 93% seen once. The sequenced sample was peripheral blood, obtained on day 0 of MenACWY control vaccination. These receptors were collected from an adult in good health. Both conserved end residues are part of each CDR3. Each record gives: V gene, CDR3 protein.

V gene: TRBV6-2/TRBV6-3; CDR3 protein: CASSRSQGFPYEQYF
V gene: TRBV9; CDR3 protein: CASSEDLGSQPYF
V gene: TRBV19; CDR3 protein: CASSTGKPYNEQFF
V gene: TRBV28; CDR3 protein: CASSLVGGQNTEAFF
V gene: TRBV19; CDR3 protein: CATRQDRSWTEAFF
V gene: TRBV28; CDR3 protein: CASRGGSSNEQFF
V gene: TRBV6-6; CDR3 protein: CASGAESTNEKLFF
V gene: TRBV7-9; CDR3 protein: CASSLLGNQNSPLHF
V gene: TRBV6-5; CDR3 protein: CASSLGVNYGYTF
V gene: TRBV19; CDR3 protein: CASSIAGGMNTEAFF
V gene: TRBV27; CDR3 protein: CASSLRPGMNTEAFF
V gene: TRBV5-1; CDR3 protein: CASSLMGRGGYGYTF
V gene: TRBV6-5; CDR3 protein: CASSRSGGGYTF
V gene: TRBV27; CDR3 protein: CASSFSLGNQPQHF
V gene: TRBV27; CDR3 protein: CASSLVSGAPGGYTF
V gene: TRBV6-2/TRBV6-3; CDR3 protein: CASSRNGGGTDTQYF
V gene: TRBV5-4; CDR3 protein: CASSRETGAQSYTF
V gene: TRBV5-1; CDR3 protein: CASTEQREAHEQYF
V gene: TRBV7-2; CDR3 protein: CASSLWDRGDGYTF
V gene: TRBV28; CDR3 protein: CASQTGAHYYGYTF
V gene: TRBV4-1; CDR3 protein: CASSPRTGPNYGYTF
V gene: TRBV10-3; CDR3 protein: CAISEVGNTEAFF
V gene: TRBV18; CDR3 protein: CASSPQALRMNTEAFF
V gene: TRBV5-1; CDR3 protein: CASSSDREYTNNEQFF
V gene: TRBV5-6; CDR3 protein: CASTVDRETQYF
V gene: TRBV7-2; CDR3 protein: CASSSRQDGVYEQYF
V gene: TRBV2; CDR3 protein: CASPPTGDYGYTF
V gene: TRBV7-2; CDR3 protein: CASSKGGAYGTDTQYF
V gene: TRBV6-5; CDR3 protein: CASSYSIEPAQNIQYF
V gene: TRBV28; CDR3 protein: CASSFGRPPLGYTF
V gene: TRBV19; CDR3 protein: CASSWASGGTDTQYF
V gene: TRBV5-5; CDR3 protein: CASSLLGGTEAFF
V gene: TRBV12-3/TRBV12-4; CDR3 protein: CASRNSTYRGYTF
V gene: TRBV6-5; CDR3 protein: CASRTGLNSPLHF
V gene: TRBV6-1; CDR3 protein: CASSEAHENYGYTF
V gene: TRBV2; CDR3 protein: CASRLDPYGYTF